These 32 T cell receptor beta chains were sequenced from one sample in a study of blood T cell repertoires in COVID-19. Clones were read by immunoSEQ multiplex PCR, and TCRdb kept only the in-frame ones, dropping some. The data contain approximately 120,000 clones, 85% of them singletons. Sequenced material: peripheral blood. These TCRs come from a man older than 75 with active or convalescent COVID-19.

The chain combines TRBV29-1 with TRBJ1-1; the D gene is possibly TRBD1 (6 bases). The CDR3 has 13 amino acids. Germline loops: CDR1 SQVTM, CDR2 ANQGSEA. Trimming cost V 8 bases and J 5 bases, with 18 bases left between them. CDR3 residues: CSTNTGRGTEAFF. The CDR3 bases are TGCAGCACAAACACAGGGCGGGGGACTGAAGCTTTCTTT.

The V gene is TRBV29-1, the J gene TRBJ2-6, with a tentative D call TRBD1 (5 bases). Trimming cost V 5 bases and J 2 bases, with 10 bases left between them. This CDR3 is 14 amino acids long. CDR1 is SQVTM, CDR2 ANQGSEA, per germline. The CDR3: CSVQGRPGANVLTF. The DNA for the CDR3 is TGCAGCGTTCAGGGCCGGCCTGGGGCCAACGTCCTGACTTTC.

The chain recombines TRBV25-1 with TRBJ2-4, with a tentative D call TRBD2 (5 bases). The CDR3 covers 15 residues. The V gene lost 3 bases and the J gene lost 3 bases, with 12 bases spanning the gap. Looked up from germline, CDR1 is MGHDK and CDR2 is SYGVNS. The CDR3 protein is CASSDMEVGKNIQYF. The CDR3 bases are TGTGCCAGCAGTGACATGGAGGTGGGCAAAAACATTCAGTACTTC.

The chain couples TRBV19 to TRBJ1-6; no firm D call. The germline V and J ends were trimmed by 3 bases and 7 bases, with 10 bases remaining between them. Germline V gene data show CDR1 as LNHDA and CDR2 as SQIVND (reference sequence). There are 14 residues in the CDR3. The CDR3 spells CASSIGDLNSPLHF. The CDR3, as DNA: TGTGCCAGTAGTATTGGAGATCTCAATTCACCCCTCCACTTT.

This clone was seen a single time. The V and J genes are TRBV5-1 and TRBJ2-1; TRBD2 matches at 8 bases. In germline, CDR1 is SGHRS, CDR2 YFSETQ. The length of the CDR3 is 17 residues. V shed 3 bases, J shed 8 bases, and the junction held 16 bases outside the gene matches. The CDR3 is CASSSGAGTSVIDEQFF. CDR3 in DNA: TGCGCCAGCAGCTCCGGGGCCGGGACTAGTGTCATAGATGAGCAGTTCTTC.

The rearrangement uses TRBV28 and TRBJ2-7; D not certain. CDR1 and CDR2 from the germline V gene are MDHEN and SYDVKM. The CDR3 runs 12 residues. Trimming shortened V by 6 bases and J by 2 bases, and 8 bases separated the two germline ends. In nucleotides, the CDR3 is TGTGCCAGCAGGACACGACCCTACGAGCAGTACTTC. Amino acids: CASRTRPYEQYF.

V usage is TRBV5-1 and J usage is TRBJ2-2, with 9 bases aligning to TRBD1. Trimming at V came to 3 bases and at J to 5 bases, leaving 11 bases not matched to a gene. The CDR3 is 17 amino acids. Germline V lookup: CDR1 SGHRS, CDR2 YFSETQ. For the CDR3, the DNA is TGCGCCAGCAGCTCCCAACCGGGACAGGGAGGGACCGGGGAGCTGTTTTTT. Translated: CASSSQPGQGGTGELFF.

This chain links TRBV2 with TRBJ1-5; the D gene is possibly TRBD1 (6 bases). The germline V and J ends were trimmed by 3 bases and 7 bases, with 13 bases remaining between them. CDR1 and CDR2 (germline): SNHLY, FYNNEI. The CDR3 extends over 14 amino acids. CDR3 bases: TGTGCCAGCAGTGACAGGGGAGTTGGGCAGCCCCAGCATTTT. As protein: CASSDRGVGQPQHF. Using reference TRBV2 and TRBJ1-5 for the parts outside the CDR3, the full variable domain is EPEVTQTPSHQVTQMGQEVILRCVPISNHLYFYWYRQILGQKVEFLVSFYNNEISEKSEIFDDQFSVERPDGSNFTLKIRSTKLEDSAMYFCASSDRGVGQPQHFGDGTRLSIL.

This chain connects TRBV28 to TRBJ1-2, with a tentative D call TRBD1 (6 bases). CDR1 and CDR2 (germline): MDHEN, SYDVKM. Trimming removed 5 bases from V and 7 bases from J, with 20 bases in between. The CDR3 has 15 amino acids. CDR3: CASSLDPRQGPGYTF. The CDR3 DNA reads as TGTGCCAGCAGTCTAGATCCGCGGCAGGGGCCTGGCTACACCTTC.

The rearrangement links TRBV3-1 (or the pseudogene TRBV3-2) to TRBJ2-3, with 10 bases lining up with TRBD2. The CDR3 has 16 residues. The ends lost 5 bases at V and 0 bases at J; junction bases unmatched: 5. Per germline, CDR1 LGHDT and CDR2 YNNKEL (reference sequence). The CDR3 sequence: CASSKGLAVSTDTQYF. The CDR3 region has the DNA TGTGCCAGCAGCAAAGGACTAGCGGTAAGCACAGATACGCAGTATTTT.

The chain uses TRBV6-5 and TRBJ1-1; weak D call: TRBD1 (5 bases). The V gene lost 6 bases and the J gene lost 3 bases, with 11 bases spanning the gap. The CDR3 length is 13 residues. The germline gives CDR1 MNHEY, CDR2 SVGAGI. The CDR3 coding sequence is TGTGCCAGCAGGGAGGGGTTGGACACTGAAGCTTTCTTT. Translated, it gives CASREGLDTEAFF.

This clone has more than one count but fewer than ten. In the same sample, other DNA sequences code for this CDR3. The chain links TRBV5-1 to TRBJ2-1; D perhaps matches TRBD2 (6 bases). The V and J ends lost 0 bases and 9 bases respectively, with 10 bases between them. The CDR3 length is 13 residues. The germline V gene has CDR1 SGHRS and CDR2 YFSETQ. For the CDR3, the DNA is TGCGCCAGCAGCTTGGTACCGCGGGGTGAGCAGTTCTTC. As protein: CASSLVPRGEQFF. Full variable domain (rest looked up from reference TRBV5-1 and TRBJ2-1): KAGVTQTPRYLIKTRGQQVTLSCSPISGHRSVSWYQQTPGQGLQFLFEYFSETQRNKGNFPGRFSGRQFSNSRSEMNVSTLELGDSALYLCASSLVPRGEQFFGPGTRLTVL.

The CDR3 sequence: CASRPRTGEGLQFSYNEQFF. CDR3 in DNA: TGCGCCAGCCGACCGCGGACAGGGGAGGGTTTACAGTTCTCCTACAATGAGCAGTTCTTC. This chain links TRBV5-1 with TRBJ2-1; TRBD1 aligns across 9 bases. Germline values: CDR1 SGHRS, CDR2 YFSETQ. The CDR3 is made up of 20 amino acids. J was trimmed by 0 bases and V by 7 bases; bases with no gene match: 20.

The chain has TRBV27 and TRBJ1-4; D is unresolved. The ends were cut back, 2 bases at V and 2 bases at J, with 12 bases in the middle. Germline V gives CDR1 MNHEY, CDR2 SMNVEV (reference sequence). This CDR3 is built from 16 residues. The CDR3 reads CASSLTRGATNEKLFF. The CDR3, as DNA: TGTGCCAGCAGTTTAACGCGGGGAGCGACTAATGAAAAACTGTTTTTT.

The chain uses TRBV4-3 and TRBJ2-1, with TRBD2 matching over 12 bases. Germline V gene sequence: CDR1 LGHNA, CDR2 YSLEER. The CDR3 is 17 amino acids. The junction had 9 bases not matched to a gene; V was cut back by 1 base and J by 8 bases. In DNA, the CDR3 is TGCGCCAGCAGCCAAGCTGGGGGGCTAGCGGGAGGGTATGAGCAGTTCTTC. It specifies CASSQAGGLAGGYEQFF.

The chain carries TRBV7-9 and TRBJ1-5; D perhaps matches TRBD1 (6 bases). With 2 bases removed from V and 4 bases from J, the gap between germline ends came to 12 bases. Germline values: CDR1 SEHNR, CDR2 FQNEAQ (reference sequence). CDR3 length equals 15 residues. The CDR3 sequence: CASSLRGGANQPQHF. The CDR3 DNA reads TGTGCCAGCAGCTTAAGAGGGGGGGCGAATCAGCCCCAGCATTTT.

The chain links TRBV13 to TRBJ1-1, with D maybe TRBD1 (6 bases). CDR3 size: 12 residues. Germline loops: CDR1 PRHDT, CDR2 FYEKMQ (reference sequence). The V end lost 5 bases, the J end lost 10 bases, and 14 bases lay between the germline ends. CDR3 protein: CASSHTKQGAFF. CDR3 DNA sequence: TGTGCCAGCAGCCACACAAAACAGGGAGCTTTCTTT.

This clone was recorded once. The chain carries TRBV6-1 and TRBJ1-2; the match to TRBD1 covers 9 bases. This CDR3 spans 17 amino acids. V shed 2 bases, J shed 0 bases, and the junction held 7 bases outside the gene matches. The germline V gene encodes CDR1 MNHNS and CDR2 SASEGT. The CDR3 reads CASSEYGTGPTNYGYTF. In DNA, the CDR3 is TGTGCCAGCAGTGAATACGGGACAGGGCCGACTAACTATGGCTACACCTTC.

The rearrangement uses TRBV27 and TRBJ2-7, with D possibly matching TRBD2 (7 bases). CDR3 size: 13 residues. Germline V gene sequence: CDR1 MNHEY, CDR2 SMNVEV (reference sequence). The V gene lost 0 bases and the J gene lost 6 bases, with 9 bases spanning the gap. The CDR3 here is CASSLSGGREQYF. CDR3 sequence (DNA): TGTGCCAGCAGTTTATCGGGGGGGCGCGAGCAGTACTTC.

This clone appeared a single time. This sample also contains other DNA sequences that code for the same CDR3. The chain uses TRBV15 and TRBJ1-5; D call uncertain. Germline values: CDR1 LNHNV, CDR2 YYDKDF (reference sequence). This CDR3 region has 13 residues. The V gene lost 0 bases and the J gene lost 5 bases, with 5 bases spanning the gap. The CDR3 DNA sequence: TGTGCCACCAGCAGAGATCGAGATCAGCCCCAGCATTTT. Translating it yields CATSRDRDQPQHF.

CDR3 nucleotide sequence: TGTGCCAGCAGCCAAGAGGCAGGGGCGGGCTCCTACAATGAGCAGTTCTTC. Translation: CASSQEAGAGSYNEQFF. The chain uses TRBV4-2 and TRBJ2-1, with D possibly TRBD1 on 6 matching bases. Deletions cut 0 bases from V and 0 bases from J, with 12 bases between. The V gene's germline CDR1 is LGHNA and CDR2 YNFKEQ. The CDR3 is 17 residues long.

The chain links TRBV7-8 to TRBJ2-3; no firm D call. V lost 2 bases to trimming and J lost 6 bases, with 12 bases between them. Germline-derived CDR1 and CDR2 are SGHVS and FQNEAQ. The CDR3 is made up of 14 amino acids. The CDR3 sequence: CASSLSRPGDTQYF. In DNA, the CDR3 is TGTGCCAGCAGCTTATCGCGGCCCGGGGATACGCAGTATTTT.

This chain uses TRBV28 with TRBJ2-5, with 7 nucleotides matching TRBD1. This CDR3 has 17 residues. V shed 6 bases and J 1 base; nucleotides not matched to a gene: 14. The germline V gene encodes CDR1 MDHEN and CDR2 SYDVKM. The CDR3 DNA reads TGTGCCAGCAGCTTTAACAGGGGCCCCCTATCCCAAGAGACCCAGTACTTC. This gives the protein CASSFNRGPLSQETQYF.

This rearrangement joins TRBV19 to TRBJ1-5, with 7 bases fitting TRBD1. CDR1 is LNHDA and CDR2 is SQIVND in the germline V gene (reference sequence). The CDR3 runs to 15 residues. V shed 6 bases, J shed 5 bases, and the junction held 10 bases outside the gene matches. The CDR3 sequence is CASSWTGLGDQPQHF. DNA of the CDR3: TGTGCCAGTAGCTGGACAGGCCTCGGGGATCAGCCCCAGCATTTT. The full variable domain, with the rest looked up from reference TRBV19 and TRBJ1-5, is DGGITQSPKYLFRKEGQNVTLSCEQNLNHDAMYWYRQDPGQGLRLIYYSQIVNDFQKGDIAEGYSVSREKKESFPLTVTSAQKNPTAFYLCASSWTGLGDQPQHFGDGTRLSIL.

The rearrangement links TRBV7-6 to TRBJ2-3; possibly TRBD1 for D (5 bases). The V gene's germline CDR1 is SGHVS and CDR2 FNYEAQ. The V end was cut by 1 base, the J end by 4 bases, with 12 bases between. The CDR3 covers 15 residues. In DNA form, the CDR3 reads TGTGCCAGCAGCTTAGGAAGGGGCCGGGCAGATACGCAGTATTTT. It is translated as CASSLGRGRADTQYF. Full variable domain (outside the CDR3, taken from reference TRBV7-6 and TRBJ2-3): GAGVSQSPRYKVTKRGQDVALRCDPISGHVSLYWYRQALGQGPEFLTYFNYEAQQDKSGLPNDRFSAERPEGSISTLTIQRTEQRDSAMYRCASSLGRGRADTQYFGPGTRLTVL.

The chain employs TRBV7-3 and TRBJ2-3; 10 positions match TRBD2. The CDR3 has 16 residues. The V and J ends lost 0 bases and 6 bases, in that order; junction bases with no gene match: 6. CDR1 SGHTA and CDR2 FQGTGA come from the germline V gene. The CDR3 bases are TGTGCCAGCAGCTTAACGGGGCTAGCGGGAGCCGATACGCAGTATTTT. As protein: CASSLTGLAGADTQYF.

The rearrangement joins TRBV9 to TRBJ2-6, with D possibly TRBD1 on 7 matching bases. The CDR3 extends over 19 amino acids. Trimming took 1 base from V and 0 from J, leaving 17 bases between them. Germline V gene lookup returns CDR1 SGDLS and CDR2 YYNGEE. DNA for the CDR3: TGTGCCAGCAGCGTAAGTACGGCGGGACAGCTCTCTGGGGCCAACGTCCTGACTTTC. Translating it yields CASSVSTAGQLSGANVLTF.

This sequence joins TRBV5-4 and TRBJ1-1; 9 bases are a match to TRBD1. The germline CDR1 and CDR2 sequences are SGHNT and YYREEE (reference sequence). V shed 5 bases and J 5 bases; nucleotides not matched to a gene: 10. This CDR3 has 15 residues. The CDR3 reads CASSINRGRWTEAFF. As DNA, the CDR3 is TGTGCCAGCAGTATCAACAGGGGGCGCTGGACTGAAGCTTTCTTT.

The rearrangement links TRBV7-8 to TRBJ2-2; TRBD1 aligns across 7 bases. V shed 2 bases, J shed 5 bases, and the junction held 5 bases outside the gene matches. The CDR3 sequence is 15 residues long. In germline, CDR1 is SGHVS, CDR2 FQNEAQ. CDR3 region: CASSLRGGWTGELFF. CDR3 coding DNA: TGTGCCAGCAGCTTAAGAGGGGGCTGGACCGGGGAGCTGTTTTTT. The full variable domain, rest sourced from reference TRBV7-8 and TRBJ2-2, is GAGVSQSPRYKVAKRGQDVALRCDPISGHVSLFWYQQALGQGPEFLTYFQNEAQLDKSGLPSDRFFAERPEGSVSTLKIQRTQQEDSAVYLCASSLRGGWTGELFFGEGSRLTVL.

The chain joins TRBV7-8 to TRBJ1-1; 7 bases are shared with TRBD1. Germline CDR1 is SGHVS and CDR2 is FQNEAQ. The junction had 4 bases not matched to a gene; V was cut back by 4 bases and J by 8 bases. The CDR3 contains 12 residues. The CDR3 protein is CASSSGQREAFF. The CDR3 bases are TGTGCCAGCAGCTCGGGACAGAGGGAAGCTTTCTTT.

The chain links TRBV3-1 (or the pseudogene TRBV3-2) to TRBJ1-3, with D maybe TRBD1 (6 bases). The CDR3 spans 16 residues. V was clipped by 1 base and J by 3 bases, with 13 bases between them. The germline V gene encodes CDR1 LGHDT and CDR2 YNNKEL (reference sequence). The CDR3 region has the DNA TGTGCCAGCAGCCAAGCTGGACAGTCGGGTGGAAACACCATATATTTT. Amino acids: CASSQAGQSGGNTIYF.

CDR3 nucleotide sequence: TGTGCCAGCTCACCAGACAGGGAATTTTCGCAGTTCTTC. Encoded protein: CASSPDREFSQFF. This chain links TRBV18 with TRBJ2-1; 7 bases are shared with TRBD1. From germline, CDR1 is KGHSH and CDR2 LQKENI. This CDR3 spans 13 amino acids. V shed 2 bases and J 12 bases; nucleotides not matched to a gene: 7.